This passage covers 30 T cell receptor beta chains from one sample sequenced in a study of blood T cell repertoires in COVID-19. Produced via immunoSEQ multiplex PCR; TCRdb's table is partial and in-frame only. The sample holds 300,000 to 400,000 clones, 70% to 90% seen once. The material sequenced was PBMCs or T cells enriched from blood (not recorded which). All receptors derive from a woman aged 25 to 39 with acute COVID-19.

V is TRBV30 and J is TRBJ1-1; no clear D. V lost 7 bases and J lost 7, with 16 bases in between. Germline CDR1 and CDR2: GTSNPN and SVGIG (reference sequence). The CDR3 is 12 amino acids. CDR3 sequence reads: CAYETGQLEAFF. CDR3 DNA: TGTGCCTACGAAACTGGGCAGCTTGAAGCTTTCTTT.

The V call is TRBV5-8, the J call TRBJ1-5; TRBD1 might be the D (5 bases). Germline CDR1 and CDR2: SGHTS and YDEGEE. The V and J ends lost 4 bases and 4 bases respectively, with 18 bases between them. The CDR3 extends over 16 amino acids. CDR3 amino acids: CASSPLSSRGNQPQHF. CDR3 bases: TGTGCCAGCAGCCCCTTATCTTCTCGGGGGAATCAGCCCCAGCATTTT.

This chain uses TRBV10-2 with TRBJ2-7, with D perhaps TRBD1 (5 bases). Germline values: CDR1 WSHSY, CDR2 SAAADI. The CDR3 extends over 15 amino acids. The V gene lost 3 bases and the J gene lost 1 base, with 13 bases spanning the gap. As DNA, the CDR3 is TGCGCCAGCAGTGACATAGCTGGGGCGTCCTACGAGCAGTACTTC. It yields the protein CASSDIAGASYEQYF.

The chain carries TRBV30 and TRBJ2-7; D might be TRBD1 (6 bases). V was clipped by 3 bases and J by 5 bases, with 11 bases between them. The CDR3 length is 12 residues. Per the germline V gene, CDR1 is GTSNPN and CDR2 is SVGIG (reference sequence). CDR3 loop: CAWSLGGHEQYF. The CDR3 coding sequence is TGTGCCTGGAGCCTAGGGGGACACGAGCAGTACTTC.

V is TRBV11-3 and J is TRBJ2-1; D is possibly TRBD2 (7 bases). Between the trimmed V and J ends, which lost 5 bases and 1 base, there was a span of 24 bases. CDR1 is SGHNT and CDR2 is YENEEA in the germline V gene. The CDR3 sequence is 19 residues long. In nucleotides, the CDR3 is TGTGCCAGCAGCCACCCGCGATGGGGGGGCGCTGAGTCCTACAATGAGCAGTTCTTC. Residues: CASSHPRWGGAESYNEQFF.

This rearrangement joins TRBV5-6 to TRBJ2-7, with D possibly matching TRBD2 (6 bases). CDR1 is SGHDT, CDR2 YYEEEE, per germline. V was shortened by 0 bases and J by 6 bases, with 13 bases between the two germline ends. This CDR3 has 14 amino acids. CDR3 loop: CASSLEAGMGEQYF. CDR3 nucleotides: TGTGCCAGCAGCTTGGAGGCGGGAATGGGCGAGCAGTACTTC. The full variable domain, rest sourced from reference TRBV5-6 and TRBJ2-7, is DAGVTQSPTHLIKTRGQQVTLRCSPKSGHDTVSWYQQALGQGPQFIFQYYEEEERQRGNFPDRFSGHQFPNYSSELNVNALLLGDSALYLCASSLEAGMGEQYFGPGTRLTVT.

This chain connects TRBV6-1 to TRBJ2-7; possible D gene TRBD1, 5 bases. CDR1 is MNHNS, CDR2 SASEGT, per germline. This CDR3 comprises 13 residues. The V gene lost 2 bases and the J gene lost 2 bases, with 7 bases spanning the gap. Written as DNA, the CDR3 is TGTGCCAGCAGTGAAAACAGGCCCTACGAGCAGTACTTC. This sequence encodes CASSENRPYEQYF.

This clone was counted a few times. The J gene is TRBJ1-3, the V gene TRBV30; unclear D gene. Germline CDR1 GTSNPN, CDR2 SVGIG (reference sequence). The CDR3 extends over 14 amino acids. The V end was cut by 0 bases, the J end by 2 bases, with 8 bases between. CDR3 amino acids: CAWSVMAAGNTIYF. For the CDR3, the DNA is TGTGCCTGGAGTGTAATGGCAGCTGGAAACACCATATATTTT.

The rearrangement links TRBV3-1 (or the pseudogene TRBV3-2) to TRBJ2-7; possible D gene TRBD1, 5 bases. The CDR3 extends over 13 amino acids. V gave up 4 bases and J gave up 3 bases, with 10 bases separating them. The V gene's germline CDR1 is LGHDT and CDR2 YNNKEL (reference sequence). CDR3 coding DNA: TGTGCCAGCAGCCGGGCAGGGAACTACGAGCAGTACTTC. This codes for CASSRAGNYEQYF.

The gene calls are TRBV7-3 and TRBJ1-2; no clear D gene. Per germline, CDR1 SGHTA and CDR2 FQGTGA. Trimming took off 1 base at V and 8 bases at J, with 11 bases between the two ends. The CDR3 is 13 amino acids. CDR3 bases: TGTGCCAGCAGCTTAAACGCGCACGGGGGCTACACCTTC. Translation: CASSLNAHGGYTF.

This chain links TRBV11-2 with TRBJ1-3, with 12 positions matching TRBD1. V lost 1 base to trimming and J lost 7 bases; unmatched junction nucleotides: 5. Germline V CDR1 and CDR2: SGHAT, FQNNGV. This CDR3 is 16 amino acids long. The DNA for the CDR3 is TGTGCCAGCAGCTTAGGTCCGGGACAGGGGGCGAACACCATATATTTT. Protein product: CASSLGPGQGANTIYF.

This chain's CDR3 is CASSLGENSPLHF. In DNA form, the CDR3 reads TGTGCCAGCAGCTTGGGCGAGAATTCACCCCTCCACTTT. The chain recombines TRBV7-3 with TRBJ1-6, with no clear D. The germline gives CDR1 SGHTA, CDR2 FQGTGA. The CDR3 runs 13 residues. V was cut by 3 bases and J by 7 bases, with 7 bases left in between. The full variable domain, with the rest looked up from reference TRBV7-3 and TRBJ1-6, is GAGVSQTPSNKVTEKGKYVELRCDPISGHTALYWYRQSLGQGPEFLIYFQGTGAADDSGLPNDRFFAVRPEGSVSTLKIQRTERGDSAVYLCASSLGENSPLHFGNGTRLTVT.

The chain carries TRBV10-1 and TRBJ1-1; D unclear. V was shortened by 2 bases and J by 2 bases, with 6 bases between the two germline ends. The CDR3 totals 13 residues. Germline CDR1 is WNHNN and CDR2 is SYGVQD (reference sequence). The DNA for the CDR3 is TGCGCCAGCAGTGAGCTCAGAAACACTGAAGCTTTCTTT. Residues: CASSELRNTEAFF.

The chain carries TRBV10-2 and TRBJ1-4, with a possible D match to TRBD1 (5 bases). V was shortened by 6 bases and J by 8 bases, with 13 bases between the two germline ends. Germline V gene sequence: CDR1 WSHSY, CDR2 SAAADI. The CDR3 is 13 amino acids. CDR3 loop: CASSLQGREKLFF. The DNA of the CDR3 is TGCGCCAGCAGCCTGCAGGGAAGGGAAAAACTGTTTTTT.

This clone was seen a few times. The rearrangement joins TRBV4-1 to TRBJ1-4, with D unresolved. Trimming took off 1 base at V and 3 bases at J, with 9 bases between the two ends. CDR3 length equals 15 residues. The germline CDR1 and CDR2 sequences are MGHRA and YSYEKL. This CDR3 is CASSQAAGANEKLFF. The CDR3, as DNA: TGCGCCAGCAGCCAAGCCGCCGGTGCTAATGAAAAACTGTTTTTT.

The V call is TRBV5-5, the J call TRBJ2-2; 10 bases are a match to TRBD2. The CDR3 sequence is 15 residues long. Per germline, CDR1 SGHKS and CDR2 YYEKEE (reference sequence). The trim removed 4 bases at V and 1 base at J, leaving 1 base unmatched. CDR3 region: CASSRLAGNTGELFF. DNA of the CDR3: TGTGCCAGCAGCAGACTAGCGGGGAACACCGGGGAGCTGTTTTTT.

This chain connects TRBV7-3 to TRBJ1-6; weak D call: TRBD1 (5 bases). CDR1 is SGHTA, CDR2 FQGTGA, per germline. The CDR3 loop spans 14 amino acids. V shed 4 bases and J shed 7 bases, with 11 bases lying between them. The DNA for the CDR3 is TGTGCCAGCAGCTACCGGGACTCCAATTCACCCCTCCACTTT. Encoded protein: CASSYRDSNSPLHF.

This clone was detected ten times or more. V usage is TRBV19 and J usage is TRBJ2-6, with a weak D call TRBD1 (5 bases). The V gene's germline CDR1 is LNHDA and CDR2 SQIVND (reference sequence). Trimming cost V 3 bases and J 2 bases, with 5 bases left between them. This CDR3 comprises 14 residues. CDR3 protein: CASSIRAGANVLTF. The CDR3 region has the DNA TGTGCCAGTAGTATCAGGGCTGGGGCCAACGTCCTGACTTTC. The whole variable domain, remainder taken from reference TRBV19 and TRBJ2-6, is DGGITQSPKYLFRKEGQNVTLSCEQNLNHDAMYWYRQDPGQGLRLIYYSQIVNDFQKGDIAEGYSVSREKKESFPLTVTSAQKNPTAFYLCASSIRAGANVLTFGAGSRLTVL.

The rearrangement joins TRBV5-5 to TRBJ2-5, with D perhaps matching TRBD2 (6 bases). The V gene's germline CDR1 is SGHKS and CDR2 YYEKEE (reference sequence). V was pared by 0 bases and J by 4 bases, with 13 bases between. The CDR3 totals 15 residues. The CDR3, as DNA: TGTGCCAGCAGCTTGGGCTGGGGAGGCGGAGAGACCCAGTACTTC. Residues: CASSLGWGGGETQYF.

V is TRBV4-1 and J is TRBJ2-7; D is possibly TRBD2 (6 bases). The CDR3 runs to 14 residues. Germline-derived CDR1 and CDR2 are MGHRA and YSYEKL. V lost 0 bases and J lost 2, with 8 bases in between. The CDR3 sequence: CASSQDTGAYEQYF. CDR3 nucleotides: TGCGCCAGCAGCCAAGATACGGGAGCCTACGAGCAGTACTTC.

The rearrangement links TRBV5-1 to TRBJ1-1; 7 bases are a match to TRBD1. CDR3 length equals 14 residues. Per germline, CDR1 SGHRS and CDR2 YFSETQ. V was pared by 4 bases and J by 0 bases, with 3 bases of the junction left unmatched. The CDR3, as DNA: TGCGCCAGCAGCGGGGGACAGATGAACACTGAAGCTTTCTTT. Protein: CASSGGQMNTEAFF.

This clone came up once. The CDR3 DNA is TGTGCCAGCAGCGTATCAGGTAGCTATGGCTACACCTTC. Amino acids: CASSVSGSYGYTF. The genes are TRBV9 and TRBJ1-2; unclear D gene. Germline CDR1 is SGDLS and CDR2 is YYNGEE. The CDR3 sequence is 13 residues long. V shed 1 base and J shed 4 bases, with 8 bases lying between them.

The chain has TRBV28 and TRBJ2-3, with 7 nucleotides matching TRBD1. Germline trimming cut 3 bases from V and 4 bases from J; bases unmatched to any gene: 4. CDR3 size: 14 residues. Germline V gene data show CDR1 as MDHEN and CDR2 as SYDVKM. CDR3 sequence reads: CASSLTGWSDTQYF. The CDR3 coding sequence is TGTGCCAGCAGTTTGACAGGGTGGTCAGATACGCAGTATTTT.

The chain combines TRBV6-1 with TRBJ2-7; tentatively, D is TRBD2 (6 bases). The CDR3 length is 16 residues. Looked up from germline, CDR1 is MNHNS and CDR2 is SASEGT. Trimming left V 2 bases short and J 7 bases short, with 21 bases between. The CDR3 reads CASSESPLGLAKEQYF. The CDR3 DNA reads TGTGCCAGCAGTGAATCGCCTTTGGGGCTAGCGAAGGAGCAGTACTTC.

This clone was observed a handful of times. The rearrangement joins TRBV30 to TRBJ2-5; maybe TRBD2 (5 bases). The CDR3 has 12 residues. V was clipped by 2 bases and J by 4 bases, with 8 bases between them. Per the germline V gene, CDR1 is GTSNPN and CDR2 is SVGIG (reference sequence). The CDR3 reads CAWSPSGETQYF. The CDR3 DNA reads TGTGCCTGGAGTCCCAGCGGAGAGACCCAGTACTTC.

The V and J genes are TRBV10-3 and TRBJ1-2, with D possibly matching TRBD1 (6 bases). Germline lookup yields CDR1 ENHRY and CDR2 SYGVKD. This CDR3 contains 16 residues. Trimming shortened V by 5 bases and J by 1 base, and 17 bases separated the two germline ends. CDR3: CAISQDPGTSNYGYTF. CDR3 sequence (DNA): TGTGCCATCAGTCAAGACCCCGGGACAAGTAACTATGGCTACACCTTC.

The CDR3 coding sequence is TGCGCCAGCAGCTTGTATGGGACAGGGGAATACGAGCAGTACTTC. Translation: CASSLYGTGEYEQYF. The genes are TRBV5-1 and TRBJ2-7; 10 bases align to TRBD1. This CDR3 spans 15 amino acids. V trimming: 1 base; J trimming: 4 bases; junction bases outside the gene matches: 5. CDR1 SGHRS and CDR2 YFSETQ come from the germline V gene. The complete variable domain, with remaining parts taken from reference TRBV5-1 and TRBJ2-7, reads KAGVTQTPRYLIKTRGQQVTLSCSPISGHRSVSWYQQTPGQGLQFLFEYFSETQRNKGNFPGRFSGRQFSNSRSEMNVSTLELGDSALYLCASSLYGTGEYEQYFGPGTRLTVT.

J is TRBJ2-7 and V is TRBV5-1; a weak D match, TRBD2 (6 bases). The germline gives CDR1 SGHRS, CDR2 YFSETQ. Trimming removed 2 bases from V and 3 bases from J, with 9 bases in between. This CDR3 has 13 amino acids. The CDR3 DNA is TGCGCCAGCAGCTTTGGACTATACTACGAGCAGTACTTC. Its translation: CASSFGLYYEQYF.

The chain couples TRBV27 to TRBJ1-2; D is ambiguous. Trimming took 4 bases from V and 7 from J, leaving 13 bases between them. This CDR3 spans 13 amino acids. Germline V lookup: CDR1 MNHEY, CDR2 SMNVEV (reference sequence). The CDR3 is CASSSTLGSGYTF. CDR3 in DNA: TGTGCCAGCAGTTCGACCCTAGGGAGTGGCTACACCTTC.

The chain joins TRBV7-3 to TRBJ1-1; a possible D gene is TRBD1 (5 bases). The germline gives CDR1 SGHTA, CDR2 FQGTGA. Trimming took off 5 bases at V and 1 base at J, with 8 bases between the two ends. The CDR3 length is 13 residues. CDR3 nucleotide sequence: TGTGCCAGCAGCGCAGACAGGAACACTGAAGCTTTCTTT. It is translated as CASSADRNTEAFF. The variable domain in full, with the rest retrieved from reference TRBV7-3 and TRBJ1-1, is GAGVSQTPSNKVTEKGKYVELRCDPISGHTALYWYRQSLGQGPEFLIYFQGTGAADDSGLPNDRFFAVRPEGSVSTLKIQRTERGDSAVYLCASSADRNTEAFFGQGTRLTVV.